This paragraph reports one T cell receptor (beta chain). As yet, its antigen is unknown. The data stem from a study of T cell responses to AZD1222 COVID-19 vaccine. On the study more broadly: Whether given at about 4 or about 12 weeks, second doses were pooled. Study findings and constraints: Once two AZD1222 doses were given, Spike-specific TCR breadth and depth went up. Baseline antibody screening turned up just six or seven seropositive AZD1222 recipients. Repertoires were obtained solely post-peak T cell response.

Sequenced by immunoSEQ multiplex PCR; TCRdb stores in-frame clones only, minus some. The table shows 75,000 to 90,000 clones, with around 80% occurring only once. The CDR3 length is 16 residues. J was trimmed by 11 bases and V by 2 bases; bases with no gene match: 11. Germline V gene sequence: CDR1 SGHRS, CDR2 YFSETQ. The chain couples TRBV5-1 to TRBJ2-2; 11 bases align to TRBD2. The source is an adult in good health. The sequencing here drew on peripheral blood, taken on day 0 of AZD1222 vaccination. CDR3: CASSLTPLAGVGELFF. CDR3 bases: TGCGCCAGCAGCTTAACGCCACTAGCGGGAGTTGGTGAGCTGTTTTTT. Full variable domain (remainder filled in from reference TRBV5-1 and TRBJ2-2): KAGVTQTPRYLIKTRGQQVTLSCSPISGHRSVSWYQQTPGQGLQFLFEYFSETQRNKGNFPGRFSGRQFSNSRSEMNVSTLELGDSALYLCASSLTPLAGVGELFFGEGSRLTVL.